This TCR beta chain comes out of a study of tumor-infiltrating lymphocytes in primary liver carcinoma. Looking at the study overall: Patients of both sexes were 30 to 69 years old. Regardless of tissue type, samples showed similar yields of roughly 3.65 to 8 million productive TCRbeta reads.

Germline V lookup: CDR1 SGHRS, CDR2 YFSETQ. The CDR3 loop spans 13 amino acids. Starting material of about 0.45 ug total RNA yielded TCR beta cDNA via a constant-region primer. Three-round nested multiplex PCR performed with slightly modified ARM-PCR produced the TCR beta libraries. Both of the initial two PCR rounds ran for roughly 10 cycles and employed TRBV1-TRBV30 forward primers alongside a C-beta reverse primer. In TCRdb, the multiplex PCR reads were re-called with MiXCR into one record per CDR3 protein. The sample has under 150,000 distinct CDR3 sequences; roughly 75% are singletons. Findings and limits, study-wide: Pairs of tumor regions overlapped more than tumor-adjacent and tumor-blood pairs did. The 250 largest clones made up significantly more of tumor than blood repertoires (p = 0.039).

This clonotype appeared a single time. The antigen remains undetermined. A junction end diverges from the germline sequence, so it may reflect a read error. The study co-extracted DNA and RNA from roughly 20-30 mg of unsorted bulk tissue. The chain uses TRBV5-1 and TRBJ2-7; D tentatively reads TRBD1 or TRBD2 (5 bases each). The material sequenced was tumor-adjacent normal liver tissue. This clonotype was obtained from a woman aged 55-70 years with primary liver carcinoma and hepatitis B virus infection. The CDR3 sequence: CANARGFSYEQYF. The CDR3 DNA reads TGCGCCAACGCGAGGGGATTCTCCTATGAGCAGTACTTC.